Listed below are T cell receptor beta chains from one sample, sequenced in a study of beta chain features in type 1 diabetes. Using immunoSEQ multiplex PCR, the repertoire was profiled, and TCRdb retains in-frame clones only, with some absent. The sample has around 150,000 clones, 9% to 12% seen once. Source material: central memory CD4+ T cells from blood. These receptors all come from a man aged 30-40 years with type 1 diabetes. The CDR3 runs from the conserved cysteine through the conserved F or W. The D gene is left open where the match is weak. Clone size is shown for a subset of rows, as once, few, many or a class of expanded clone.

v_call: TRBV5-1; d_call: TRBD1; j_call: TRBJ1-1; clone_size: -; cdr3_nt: TGCGCCAGCAGTGGACAGGGGTCACCTCACACTGAAGCTTTCTTT; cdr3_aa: CASSGQGSPHTEAFF
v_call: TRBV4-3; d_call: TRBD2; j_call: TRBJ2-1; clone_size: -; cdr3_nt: TGCGCCAGCAGCCGGAAACCGACTAGCGGGAGCTCCTACAATGAGCAGTTCTTC; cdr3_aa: CASSRKPTSGSSYNEQFF
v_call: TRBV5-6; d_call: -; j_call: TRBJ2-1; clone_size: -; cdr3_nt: TGTGCCAGCAGCCCCCCTGGGAGCTCCTACAATGAGCAGTTCTTC; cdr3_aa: CASSPPGSSYNEQFF
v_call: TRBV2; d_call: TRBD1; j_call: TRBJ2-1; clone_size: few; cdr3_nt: TGTGCCAGCAGTGAAAGGGACAGGGTTATAGGTGAGCAGTTCTTC; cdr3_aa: CASSERDRVIGEQFF
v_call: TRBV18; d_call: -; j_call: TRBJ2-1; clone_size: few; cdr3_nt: TGTGCCAGCTCACGAGAGACAGACAATGAGCAGTTCTTC; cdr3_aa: CASSRETDNEQFF
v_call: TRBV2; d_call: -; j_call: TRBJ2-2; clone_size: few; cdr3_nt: TGTGCCAGCAGTCGTCGACAGGGACTTACAACCGGGGAGCTGTTTTTT; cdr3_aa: CASSRRQGLTTGELFF
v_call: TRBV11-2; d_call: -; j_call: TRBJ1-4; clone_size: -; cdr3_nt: TGTGCCAGCAGCTCAGGGGACGGTCGAAAGGAAAAACTGTTTTTT; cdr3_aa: CASSSGDGRKEKLFF
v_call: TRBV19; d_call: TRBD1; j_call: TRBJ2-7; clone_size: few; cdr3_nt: TGTGCCAGTAGTACGCGGGACAGGGGAGTACGCGAGCAGTACTTC; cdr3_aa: CASSTRDRGVREQYF
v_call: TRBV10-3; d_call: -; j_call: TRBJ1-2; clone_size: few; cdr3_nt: TGTGCCATCAGAGACTCGAACTATGGCTACACCTTC; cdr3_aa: CAIRDSNYGYTF
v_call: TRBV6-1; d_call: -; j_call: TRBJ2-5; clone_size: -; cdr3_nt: TGTGCCAGCAGTCGCGGGACCTCCGTCCAAGAGACCCAGTACTTC; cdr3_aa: CASSRGTSVQETQYF
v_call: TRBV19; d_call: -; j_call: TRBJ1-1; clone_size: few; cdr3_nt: TGTGCCAGTGCCCCCCTAGGGGGGAACACTGAAGCTTTCTTT; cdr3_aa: CASAPLGGNTEAFF
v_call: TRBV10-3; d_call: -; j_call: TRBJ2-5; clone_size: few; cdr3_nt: TGTGCCATCAGTGAAAACAGGGGAGGAGAGACCCAGTACTTC; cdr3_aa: CAISENRGGETQYF
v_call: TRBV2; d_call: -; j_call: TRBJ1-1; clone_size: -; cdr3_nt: TGTGCCAGCACCCAAGAGAGCGCGCGGACTGAAGCTTTCTTT; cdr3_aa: CASTQESARTEAFF
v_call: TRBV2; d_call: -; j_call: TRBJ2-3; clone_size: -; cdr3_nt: TGTGCCAGCAGTGGAAGCCCTCTAGGCACAGATACGCAGTATTTT; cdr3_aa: CASSGSPLGTDTQYF
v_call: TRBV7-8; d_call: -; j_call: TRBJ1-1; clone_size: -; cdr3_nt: TGTGCCAGCAGCTCTGGGCTGAACACTGAAGCTTTCTTT; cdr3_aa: CASSSGLNTEAFF
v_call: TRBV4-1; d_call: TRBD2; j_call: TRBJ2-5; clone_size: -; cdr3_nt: TGCGCCAGCAGCCAAAATGCCGTCCCCCAGGGACTAGCGGGAGGTCAACAAGAGACCCAGTACTTC; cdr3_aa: CASSQNAVPQGLAGGQQETQYF
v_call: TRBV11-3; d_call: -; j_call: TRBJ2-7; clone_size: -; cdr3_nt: TGTGCCAGCAGCTTAGGCGGCCATGGGAGCTACGAGCAGTACTTC; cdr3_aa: CASSLGGHGSYEQYF
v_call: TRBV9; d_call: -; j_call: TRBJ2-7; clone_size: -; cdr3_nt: TGTGCCAGCGGCCTGGGGAGCTCCTACGAGCAGTACTTC; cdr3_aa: CASGLGSSYEQYF
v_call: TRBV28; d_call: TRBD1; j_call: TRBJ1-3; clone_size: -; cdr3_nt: TGTGCCAGCAGCACAGGGGCCTCTGGAAACACCATATATTTT; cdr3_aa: CASSTGASGNTIYF
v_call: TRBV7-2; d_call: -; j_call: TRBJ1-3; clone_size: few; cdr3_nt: TGTGCCAGCAGCCGCCCAGGGCCTGGAAACACCATATATTTT; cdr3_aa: CASSRPGPGNTIYF
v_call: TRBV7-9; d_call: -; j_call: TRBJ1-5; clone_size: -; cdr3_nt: TGTGCCAGCAGCTTAATATACAGGCGATATAGCAATCAGCCCCAGCATTTT; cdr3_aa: CASSLIYRRYSNQPQHF
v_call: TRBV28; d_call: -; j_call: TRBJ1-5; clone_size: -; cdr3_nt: TGTGCCAGCAGTTTAAACAGCCTTGGGAATCAGCCCCAGCATTTT; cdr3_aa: CASSLNSLGNQPQHF
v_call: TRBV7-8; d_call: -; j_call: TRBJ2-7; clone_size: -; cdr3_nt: TGTGCCAGCACAGCCCCCAGGGCTTGGAAACCCGAGCAGTACTTC; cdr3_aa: CASTAPRAWKPEQYF
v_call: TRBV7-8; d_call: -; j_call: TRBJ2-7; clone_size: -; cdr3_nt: TGTGCCAGCAGCAAGACAGATTACGAGCAGTACTTC; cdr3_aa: CASSKTDYEQYF
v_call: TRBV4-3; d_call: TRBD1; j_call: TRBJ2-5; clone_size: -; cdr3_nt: TGCGCCAGCAGCCAAAAGGGAGCGGGACAGGGTAGAGAGACCCAGTACTTC; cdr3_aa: CASSQKGAGQGRETQYF
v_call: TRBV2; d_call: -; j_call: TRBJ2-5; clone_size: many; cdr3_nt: TGTGCCAGCAGTCGGCAGGACTTCCAAGAGACCCAGTACTTC; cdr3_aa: CASSRQDFQETQYF
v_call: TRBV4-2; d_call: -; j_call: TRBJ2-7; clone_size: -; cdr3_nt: TGTGCCAGCAGCCCCACAGGGTTCGAGCAGTACTTC; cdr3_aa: CASSPTGFEQYF